The TCR beta chain under discussion was sequenced for a study of cytomegalovirus exposure and HLA in healthy donors. Whole-study results and caveats: Overall, around 160 TCR beta chains were annotated as cytomegalovirus-associated.

On this clone itself: Antigen unknown.

TCRdb's table, derived via immunoSEQ multiplex PCR, lists solely in-frame clones and lacks some. The table shows tens of thousands of clones, with roughly 95% occurring only once. The germline V gene encodes CDR1 SQVTM and CDR2 ANQGSEA. There are 14 residues in the CDR3. J lost 0 bases, V lost 7 bases, and 1 base had no gene match. This receptor was identified in a woman between 18 and 30 years old in good health and CMV-seropositive. What was sequenced was PBMCs. The gene calls are TRBV29-1 and TRBJ2-1; TRBD2 matches at 12 bases. The CDR3 loop is CSALAGGSYNEQFF. DNA of the CDR3: TGCAGCGCACTAGCGGGAGGCTCCTACAATGAGCAGTTCTTC.